This T cell receptor (beta chain) was captured by sequencing in a study of vaccination and CD4 T cells after COVID-19. Once obtained from cultured CD4+ T cells, the DNA was sequenced using the Oncomine TCR Beta short-read assay. It was from cultured CD4+ T cells that genomic DNA was extracted. Via MiXCR, TCRdb re-called the PCR reads, giving one row per CDR3 protein. The table includes 14,000 to 15,000 distinct CDR3 sequences, 45% to 50% detected once. CDR3 size: 11 residues. Looked up from germline, CDR1 is SGHNT and CDR2 is YENEEA. Treatment described: approximately nine-day PBMC culture with coronavirus spike peptide pools or control peptides (ViraFEST assay). ViraFEST sequenced TCRs after peptide-pool expansion of antigen-specific T cells. The culture of around 2.2 million PBMCs per well included around 10 IU/ml IL-2 and roughly 10 ug/ml peptide pools. Details on this clonotype: Its antigen is as yet unknown. Compared with germline, one end of the junction differs, possibly owing to a read error.

This TCR derives from a human donor with COVID-19. The starting material was cultured CD4+ T cells from blood, obtained after SARS-CoV-2 vaccination. V gene TRBV11-3 combines with J gene TRBJ2-7, with D unresolved. CDR3 residues: CASGLKLEQYF. The CDR3 DNA sequence: TGTGCCAGCGGCTTAAAACTCGAGCAGTACTTC. Full variable domain (rest looked up from reference TRBV11-3 and TRBJ2-7): EAGVVQSPRYKIIEKKQPVAFWCNPISGHNTLYWYLQNLGQGPELLIRYENEEAVDDSQLPKDRFSAERLKGVDSTLKIQPAELGDSAVYLCASGLKLEQYFGPGTRLTVT.